This TCR beta chain was observed in a study of molecular identifiers for immune sequencing clone quantification. Study-level information: Replicate runs used RNA from around 18,000 or 91,000 naive CD8 cells, which was split five ways into aliquots, and four of those aliquots were then sequenced.

The sample holds many counts of this clonotype. Sorted cell numbers of roughly 17,000 to 1,100,000, with 10%, 30% or 50% RNA, served as input for naive CD8 libraries. Sorted naive CD8 T cells were those defined as CD8+CD4-CCR7+CD45RA+. As previously described, bulk TCR libraries were made using listed TCR primers. MiXCR, run by TCRdb on the PCR reads, gives a single entry per CDR3 protein. This sample has approximately 320,000 distinct CDR3 sequences; roughly a quarter occur once, and the top ten carry approximately 0.74%. The CDR3 consists of 15 residues. V lost 1 base and J 7 bases, leaving 14 bases between the germline ends. Germline-derived CDR1 and CDR2 are SGHTA and FQGNSA.

The clonotype originates from a human donor in good health. Some libraries in this study had Jurkat cell RNA spiked in. Input material: naive CD8+ T cells from blood, with Jurkat cell RNA spiked in. Noted subset: FACS-sorted CD8+CD4-CCR7+CD45RA+ naive T cells. The J gene is TRBJ1-5, the V gene TRBV7-2; TRBD1 is a possible D gene (6 bases). The CDR3 loop is CASSLDPGAGQPQHF. The DNA for the CDR3 is TGTGCCAGCAGCTTAGATCCGGGGGCCGGGCAGCCCCAGCATTTT.